The clone carrying this T cell receptor beta chain was found many times. The TCRbeta library incorporated unique molecular identifiers. TCRdb used MiXCR to reprocess the PCR reads, holding one entry per CDR3 protein. The data show roughly 20,000 distinct CDR3 sequences, over 10% seen once. The junction had 3 bases not matched to a gene; V was cut back by 3 bases and J by 2 bases. CDR1 is SGHRS, CDR2 YFSETQ, per germline. This CDR3 has 15 residues. This sample was included in a study of T-cell reconstitution after alpha-beta-depleted transplantation in children. The chain is built from TRBV5-1 and TRBJ2-1; 9 bases are a match to TRBD2. Here the sequenced sample was PBMCs, mostly from graft donor cells, taken 60 days after TCRalphabeta/CD19-depleted stem cell transplant. This sequence originates from a female patient under 10 years old who had a stem cell transplant for congenital amegakaryocytic thrombocytopenia, so the T cells may come from the graft donor. The CDR3 DNA sequence: TGCGCCAGCAGCTCGACTAGCGGCGCCTACAATGAGCAGTTCTTC. It encodes CASSSTSGAYNEQFF.